These 22 T cell receptor beta chains were all obtained from the same sample, sequenced in a study of blood T cells in healthy people across ages. Sample-barcoded 5' priming and a J-beta primer mix drove a second PCR of 7 to 11 cycles. One entry per CDR3 protein results from TCRdb running MiXCR on the 5' RACE reads. Seen here are 890,000 or so distinct CDR3 sequences, around 68% observed once, and the top ten hold roughly 26%. Sequencing was performed on blood. These receptors originate from a man younger than 45 in good health.

The chain combines TRBV7-2 with TRBJ2-3; D is ambiguous. The germline V gene encodes CDR1 SGHTA and CDR2 FQGNSA. The CDR3 consists of 14 residues. The V and J ends lost 5 bases and 6 bases respectively, with 15 bases between them. In nucleotides, the CDR3 is TGTGCCAGCAGCAACCCGGTCGTCGTTGATACGCAGTATTTT. Translating gives CASSNPVVVDTQYF.

This sequence joins TRBV4-3 and TRBJ1-4; D is uncertain. Germline loops: CDR1 LGHNA, CDR2 YSLEER. The V end lost 3 bases, the J end lost 0 bases, and 8 bases lay between the germline ends. There are 15 residues in the CDR3. In nucleotides, the CDR3 is TGCGCCAGCAGCCAGACGGTTGCAACTAATGAAAAACTGTTTTTT. It specifies CASSQTVATNEKLFF.

V usage is TRBV2 and J usage is TRBJ2-5, with TRBD2 identical over 14 bases. Germline CDR1 reads SNHLY; CDR2 reads FYNNEI. The CDR3 consists of 17 residues. Trimming took 5 bases from V and 3 from J; bases not matched to a gene: 8. DNA of the CDR3: TGTGCCAGCAGTCTAGGGACTAGCGGGGGACCGGAAGAGACCCAGTACTTC. Translating gives CASSLGTSGGPEETQYF.

The rearrangement uses TRBV20-1 and TRBJ1-4; the D gene is possibly TRBD1 (6 bases). Trimming cost V 4 bases and J 5 bases, with 14 bases left between them. The germline V gene has CDR1 DFQATT and CDR2 SNEGSKA (reference sequence). This CDR3 contains 14 residues. In DNA form, the CDR3 reads TGCAGTGCTAATAAGGGGGGGGCGAATGAAAAACTGTTTTTT. This gives the protein CSANKGGANEKLFF.

The chain recombines TRBV7-2 with TRBJ1-1; 8 nucleotides match TRBD1. Germline loops: CDR1 SGHTA, CDR2 FQGNSA. Trimming removed 5 bases from V and 1 base from J; junction bases left unmatched: 12. The CDR3 has 17 amino acids. CDR3 residues: CASSQYQGAQGNTEAFF. The CDR3 coding sequence is TGTGCCAGCAGCCAGTACCAGGGGGCGCAGGGGAACACTGAAGCTTTCTTT.

This chain joins TRBV27 and TRBJ2-3, with unresolved D. The V and J ends lost 5 bases and 2 bases respectively, with 11 bases between them. The CDR3 consists of 14 residues. Germline CDR1 and CDR2: MNHEY and SMNVEV (reference sequence). CDR3 sequence reads: CASSIYTDTDTQYF. Here the CDR3 DNA reads TGTGCCAGCAGTATATACACCGACACAGATACGCAGTATTTT.

The V and J genes are TRBV6-1 and TRBJ2-7, with D possibly being TRBD1 (5 bases). CDR3 length: 16 residues. Trimming removed 3 bases from V and 5 bases from J, with 20 bases in between. Germline V CDR1 and CDR2: MNHNS, SASEGT. The CDR3 reads CASSDRFRGRANEQYF. The CDR3 region has the DNA TGTGCCAGCAGTGACCGATTTAGGGGTAGGGCCAACGAGCAGTACTTC.

This rearrangement joins TRBV5-1 to TRBJ2-1; D possibly corresponds to TRBD1 (6 bases). Germline assignment: CDR1 SGHRS and CDR2 YFSETQ. This CDR3 has 15 residues. The V and J ends lost 4 bases and 6 bases respectively, with 17 bases between them. This CDR3 reads CASSNQQGYPNEQFF. The CDR3 coding sequence is TGCGCCAGCAGCAACCAACAGGGCTACCCCAATGAGCAGTTCTTC. The whole variable domain, filled in from reference TRBV5-1 and TRBJ2-1, reads KAGVTQTPRYLIKTRGQQVTLSCSPISGHRSVSWYQQTPGQGLQFLFEYFSETQRNKGNFPGRFSGRQFSNSRSEMNVSTLELGDSALYLCASSNQQGYPNEQFFGPGTRLTVL.

This clonotype was observed a handful of times. This rearrangement joins TRBV7-9 to TRBJ2-5; 7 bases are a match to TRBD1. Germline assignment: CDR1 SEHNR and CDR2 FQNEAQ (reference sequence). J was trimmed by 5 bases and V by 5 bases; bases with no gene match: 5. This CDR3 has 13 residues. CDR3: CASSLGQAETQYF. As DNA, the CDR3 is TGTGCCAGCAGCCTAGGACAGGCGGAGACCCAGTACTTC.

Here the CDR3 reads CSARGSGDYKTQFF. CDR3 nucleotide sequence: TGCAGTGCTAGAGGTTCCGGGGACTACAAGACCCAGTTCTTC. The chain recombines TRBV20-1 with TRBJ2-1; TRBD2 aligns across 7 bases. CDR3 length equals 14 residues. From germline, CDR1 is DFQATT and CDR2 SNEGSKA (reference sequence). Trimming at V came to 1 base and at J to 13 bases, leaving 13 bases not matched to a gene.

V gene TRBV27 combines with J gene TRBJ2-3; D is possibly TRBD1 or TRBD2 (5 bases each). Germline CDR1 MNHEY, CDR2 SMNVEV (reference sequence). The CDR3 length is 16 residues. Deletions cut 3 bases from V and 7 bases from J, with 20 bases between. The CDR3, as DNA: TGTGCCAGCAGTTTGTTCGGGGCAGACATTCTCAATACGCAGTATTTT. Translated: CASSLFGADILNTQYF.

There are a few counts of this clonotype. This chain joins TRBV2 and TRBJ1-5; D call uncertain. The CDR3 extends over 14 amino acids. The V gene's germline CDR1 is SNHLY and CDR2 FYNNEI. Trimming cost V 7 bases and J 0 bases, with 10 bases left between them. This chain's CDR3 is CASIDTYSNQPQHF. CDR3 nucleotide sequence: TGTGCCAGCATTGACACTTATAGCAATCAGCCCCAGCATTTT.

This chain links TRBV12-3 or TRBV12-4 with TRBJ1-1; D gene ambiguous. The germline V and J ends were trimmed by 6 bases and 1 base, with 15 bases remaining between them. CDR3 length: 15 residues. The CDR3 nucleotides are TGTGCCAGCAGCCCGCGGGTGGGATCGAACACTGAAGCTTTCTTT. Translation gives CASSPRVGSNTEAFF.

The chain has TRBV5-1 and TRBJ2-1; 12 bases map to TRBD2. The CDR3 length is 15 residues. Germline V lookup: CDR1 SGHRS, CDR2 YFSETQ. J gave up 8 bases and V 4 bases, and 7 bases lay outside the gene matches. The CDR3 region is CASSQLAGGKDEQFF. In nucleotides, the CDR3 is TGCGCCAGCAGCCAACTAGCGGGGGGAAAGGATGAGCAGTTCTTC.

The V call is TRBV29-1, the J call TRBJ2-7; 9 bases are shared with TRBD1. The length of the CDR3 is 12 residues. The V and J ends lost 8 bases and 2 bases, in that order; junction bases with no gene match: 4. Germline V gives CDR1 SQVTM, CDR2 ANQGSEA. CDR3 DNA: TGCAGCTTTCGACAGGGGGCCTACGAGCAGTACTTC. As protein: CSFRQGAYEQYF.

This clonotype was detected only a few times. The chain recombines TRBV27 with TRBJ1-5; 7 bases agree with TRBD1. V shed 6 bases, J shed 9 bases, and the junction held 14 bases outside the gene matches. CDR1 is MNHEY, CDR2 SMNVEV, per germline (reference sequence). This CDR3 has 15 residues. The CDR3 loop is CASRRAGGDDRPQHF. The CDR3 bases are TGTGCCAGCAGGAGGGCAGGGGGGGACGATCGGCCCCAGCATTTT.

The CDR3 here is CASSLIGYYEQYF. CDR3 bases: TGTGCCAGCAGTTTAATAGGGTACTACGAGCAGTACTTC. This chain joins TRBV12-3 or TRBV12-4 and TRBJ2-7; D remains ambiguous. The length of the CDR3 is 13 residues. The ends were cut back, 2 bases at V and 3 bases at J, with 8 bases in the middle.

This clonotype showed up just once. The genes are TRBV10-3 and TRBJ2-1; 8 nucleotides line up with TRBD2. After removal of 7 bases from V and 5 bases from J, the junction contained 4 bases not matched to a gene. This CDR3 contains 13 residues. In germline, CDR1 is ENHRY, CDR2 SYGVKD. The chain's CDR3 is CAIKRAGDNEQFF. Here the CDR3 DNA reads TGTGCCATCAAGCGAGCGGGGGACAATGAGCAGTTCTTC.

This clonotype showed up just once. Germline is not matched at one junction end, which may reflect a read error. This rearrangement joins TRBV27 to TRBJ2-7, with TRBD2 matching 8 bases. This CDR3 has 14 residues. The germline V gene has CDR1 MNHEY and CDR2 SMNVEV (reference sequence). The CDR3 coding sequence is TGTGCCAGCAGTTTTGGGCGGGGGGCCTACGGGCAGTACTTC. Translating gives CASSFGRGAYGQYF.

The chain combines TRBV4-3 with TRBJ2-3; TRBD2 aligns across 8 bases. V lost 1 base to trimming and J lost 9 bases; unmatched junction nucleotides: 6. In germline, CDR1 is LGHNA, CDR2 YSLEER. This CDR3 is built from 14 residues. CDR3 DNA sequence: TGCGCCAGCAGCCAAGGAGGGACTAGTCGGACGCAGTATTTT. This translates into CASSQGGTSRTQYF.

This chain connects TRBV2 to TRBJ2-5, with D hard to call. Trimming cost V 7 bases and J 2 bases, with 11 bases left between them. CDR1 SNHLY and CDR2 FYNNEI come from the germline V gene. This CDR3 is built from 13 residues. As DNA, the CDR3 is TGTGCCAGCATCACCGGAAGACAAGAGACCCAGTACTTC. Encoded protein: CASITGRQETQYF.

The rearrangement uses TRBV7-8 and TRBJ2-7; weak D call: TRBD1 (6 bases). Trimming stripped 6 bases from V and 1 base from J, with 13 bases between. Germline V gene data show CDR1 as SGHVS and CDR2 as FQNEAQ. The CDR3 covers 14 residues. CDR3 sequence (DNA): TGTGCCAGCAGGCCTGGACAGCAGTCCTACGAGCAGTACTTC. It yields the protein CASRPGQQSYEQYF.